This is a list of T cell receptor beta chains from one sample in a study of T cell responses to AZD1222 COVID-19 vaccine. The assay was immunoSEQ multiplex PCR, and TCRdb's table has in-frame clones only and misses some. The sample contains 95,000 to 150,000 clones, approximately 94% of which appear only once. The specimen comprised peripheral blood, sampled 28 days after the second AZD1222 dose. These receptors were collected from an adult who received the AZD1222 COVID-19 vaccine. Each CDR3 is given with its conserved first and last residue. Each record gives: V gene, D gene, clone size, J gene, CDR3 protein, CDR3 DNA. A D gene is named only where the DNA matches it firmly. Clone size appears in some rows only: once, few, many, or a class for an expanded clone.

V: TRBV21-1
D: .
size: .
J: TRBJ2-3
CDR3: CASSKVSTSGRHTDTQYF
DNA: TGTGCCAGCAGCAAAGTATCGACTAGCGGGAGACACACAGATACGCAGTATTTT

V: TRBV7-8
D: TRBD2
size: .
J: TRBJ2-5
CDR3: CASSPGLAGTQETQYF
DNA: TGTGCCAGCAGCCCGGGACTAGCGGGGACCCAAGAGACCCAGTACTTC

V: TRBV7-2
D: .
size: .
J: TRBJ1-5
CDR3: CASSSSLNQPQHF
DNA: TGTGCCAGCAGCTCTTCCCTTAATCAGCCCCAGCATTTT

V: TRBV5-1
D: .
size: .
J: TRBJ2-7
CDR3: CASSVSPSQGYEQYF
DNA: TGCGCCAGCAGCGTCTCTCCCTCACAGGGCTACGAGCAGTACTTC

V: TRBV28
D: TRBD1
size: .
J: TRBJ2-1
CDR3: CASSSDRSYNEQFF
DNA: TGTGCCAGCAGTTCGGACAGGAGCTACAATGAGCAGTTCTTC

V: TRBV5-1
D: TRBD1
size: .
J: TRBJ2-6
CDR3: CASQGAPGANVLTF
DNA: TGCGCCAGCCAGGGGGCCCCTGGGGCCAACGTCCTGACTTTC

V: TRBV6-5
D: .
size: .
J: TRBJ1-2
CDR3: CASFSTGQLSYTF
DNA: TGTGCCAGTTTTAGTACAGGCCAACTAAGCTACACCTTC

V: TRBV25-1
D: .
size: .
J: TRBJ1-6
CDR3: CASSDNARALHF
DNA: TGTGCCAGCAGTGATAATGCGAGGGCCCTCCACTTT

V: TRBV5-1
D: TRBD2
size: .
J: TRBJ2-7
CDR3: CASSPGLADSYEQYF
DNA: TGCGCCAGCAGCCCCGGACTAGCGGACTCCTACGAGCAGTACTTC

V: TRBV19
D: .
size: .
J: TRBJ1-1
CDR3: CASSKSGGTEAFF
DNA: TGTGCCAGTAGTAAGAGTGGGGGAACTGAAGCTTTCTTT

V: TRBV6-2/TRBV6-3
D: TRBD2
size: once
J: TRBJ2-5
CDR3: CASTPLVAGPNWETQYF
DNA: TGTGCCAGCACCCCACTAGTAGCGGGGCCGAACTGGGAGACCCAGTACTTC

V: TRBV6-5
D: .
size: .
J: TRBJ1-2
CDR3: CASSYSPGSHGYTF
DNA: TGTGCCAGCAGTTACTCACCAGGATCTCATGGCTACACCTTC

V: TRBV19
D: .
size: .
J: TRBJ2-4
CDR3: CASRKGTVGDIQYF
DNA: TGTGCCAGTAGAAAGGGGACGGTGGGGGACATTCAGTACTTC

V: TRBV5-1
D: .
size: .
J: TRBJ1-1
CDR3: CASSPGLSGVEAFF
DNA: TGCGCCAGCAGCCCGGGGTTGTCAGGGGTAGAAGCTTTCTTT

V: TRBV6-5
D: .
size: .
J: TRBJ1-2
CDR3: CASTQYSGYTF
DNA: TGTGCCAGCACCCAATATTCGGGCTACACCTTC

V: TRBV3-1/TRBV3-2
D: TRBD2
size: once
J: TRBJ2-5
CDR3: CASTLGGTSQETQYF
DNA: TGTGCCAGCACCCTCGGGGGGACTAGTCAAGAGACCCAGTACTTC

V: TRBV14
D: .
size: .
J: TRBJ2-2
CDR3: CASRSTGNTGELFF
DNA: TGTGCCAGCCGATCTACAGGCAACACCGGGGAGCTGTTTTTT

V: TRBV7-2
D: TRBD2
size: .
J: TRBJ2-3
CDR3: CASGRPGPGGGTQYF
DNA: TGTGCCAGCGGCCGTCCGGGTCCTGGGGGGGGTACGCAGTATTTT

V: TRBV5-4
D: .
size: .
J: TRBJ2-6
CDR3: CASSVLSMANVLTF
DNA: TGTGCCAGCAGCGTGCTGTCTATGGCCAACGTCCTGACTTTC

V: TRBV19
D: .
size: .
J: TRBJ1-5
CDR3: CASSIPYSNQPQHF
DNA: TGTGCCAGTAGTATCCCGTACAGCAATCAGCCCCAGCATTTT

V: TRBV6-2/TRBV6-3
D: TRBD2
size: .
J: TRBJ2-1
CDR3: CASSYSSGRSSYNEQFF
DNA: TGTGCCAGCAGTTACTCTAGCGGGAGAAGCTCCTACAATGAGCAGTTCTTC

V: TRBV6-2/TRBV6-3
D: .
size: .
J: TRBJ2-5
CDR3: CASSPGIIATQYF
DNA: TGTGCCAGCAGTCCAGGGATCATCGCGACCCAGTACTTC

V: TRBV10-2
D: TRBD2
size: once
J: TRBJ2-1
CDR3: CASSEATSGQQFF
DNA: TGCGCCAGCAGTGAGGCGACTAGCGGTCAGCAGTTCTTC

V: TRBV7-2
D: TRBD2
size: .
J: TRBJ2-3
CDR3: CASSEGGGPPDTQYF
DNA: TGTGCCAGCAGTGAGGGCGGGGGGCCCCCCGATACGCAGTATTTT

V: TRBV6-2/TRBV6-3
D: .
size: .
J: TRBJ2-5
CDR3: CASSLVYQETQYF
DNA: TGTGCCAGCAGTTTGGTGTACCAAGAGACCCAGTACTTC

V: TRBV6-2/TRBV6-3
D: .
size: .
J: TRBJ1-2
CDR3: CASSRSPVYGYTF
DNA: TGTGCCAGCAGCCGTTCCCCAGTCTATGGCTACACCTTC

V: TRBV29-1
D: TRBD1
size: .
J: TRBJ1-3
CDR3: CSPWDRAGNTIYF
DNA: TGCAGCCCCTGGGACAGGGCTGGAAACACCATATATTTT

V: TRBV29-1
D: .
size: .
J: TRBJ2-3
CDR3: CSVTAGPKTDTQYF
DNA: TGCAGCGTGACCGCGGGACCAAAAACAGATACGCAGTATTTT

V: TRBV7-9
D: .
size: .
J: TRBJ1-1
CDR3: CASSLQGWTEAFF
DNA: TGTGCCAGCAGCTTACAGGGATGGACTGAAGCTTTCTTT

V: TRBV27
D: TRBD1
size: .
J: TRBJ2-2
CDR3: CASSSTGLNVGGELFF
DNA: TGTGCCAGCAGTTCGACAGGGTTAAACGTGGGCGGGGAGCTGTTTTTT

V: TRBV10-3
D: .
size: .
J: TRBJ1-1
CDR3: CAIKQGNTEAFF
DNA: TGTGCCATCAAACAGGGTAACACTGAAGCTTTCTTT

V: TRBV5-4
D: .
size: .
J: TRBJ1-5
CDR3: CASSLAGSNQPQHF
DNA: TGTGCCAGCAGCTTGGCAGGTAGCAATCAGCCCCAGCATTTT

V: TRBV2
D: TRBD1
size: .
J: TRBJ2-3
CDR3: CASRVQGRDTDTQYF
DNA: TGTGCCAGCAGGGTACAGGGGCGCGACACAGATACGCAGTATTTT

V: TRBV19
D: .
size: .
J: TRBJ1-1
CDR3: CASSPLGTEAFF
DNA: TGTGCCAGTAGCCCCTTGGGCACTGAAGCTTTCTTT

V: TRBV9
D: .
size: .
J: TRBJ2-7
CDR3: CASSALQVRLIRSYEQYF
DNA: TGTGCCAGCAGCGCCCTCCAGGTGCGTTTAATTCGATCCTACGAGCAGTACTTC

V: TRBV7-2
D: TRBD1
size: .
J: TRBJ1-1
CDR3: CASSLKQGTEAFF
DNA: TGTGCCAGCAGCTTAAAACAGGGGACTGAAGCTTTCTTT

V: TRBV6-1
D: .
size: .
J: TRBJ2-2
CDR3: CASSEGRVARELFF
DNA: TGTGCCAGCAGTGAAGGGAGGGTAGCACGGGAGCTGTTTTTT

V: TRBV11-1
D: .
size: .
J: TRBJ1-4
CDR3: CASSASQTNEKLFF
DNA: TGTGCCAGCAGCGCATCGCAAACGAATGAAAAACTGTTTTTT

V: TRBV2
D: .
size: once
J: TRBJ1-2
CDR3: CAILTGPYGYTF
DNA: TGTGCCATACTGACAGGCCCCTATGGCTACACCTTC

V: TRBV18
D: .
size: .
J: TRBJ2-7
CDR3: CASSPPGPGSLEQYF
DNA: TGTGCCAGCTCACCCCCCGGGCCGGGGTCACTCGAGCAGTACTTC

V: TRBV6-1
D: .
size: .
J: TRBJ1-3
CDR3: CASSEVSLSGNTIYF
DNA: TGTGCCAGCAGTGAAGTCTCCCTCTCTGGAAACACCATATATTTT